The 3 T cell receptor beta chains reported below all come from one sample, sequenced in a study of blood T cell repertoires in COVID-19. Clones were sequenced by immunoSEQ multiplex PCR, and TCRdb holds only the in-frame ones, with some missing. This sample yields around 300,000 clones, of which more than 75% are seen a single time; 5.3% belongs to the top ten. Sequencing was performed on PBMCs or T cells enriched from blood (not recorded which). These TCRs come from a woman in her 30s who had recovered from COVID-19.

The chain employs TRBV2 and TRBJ1-1; D not certain. V lost 7 bases, J lost 3 bases, and 18 bases lay in between. Germline V gives CDR1 SNHLY, CDR2 FYNNEI. The CDR3 is 15 amino acids. The CDR3 protein is CASIREATGDTEAFF. DNA for the CDR3: TGTGCCAGCATAAGAGAGGCGACCGGGGACACTGAAGCTTTCTTT.

The chain carries TRBV6-1 and TRBJ1-5; 8 bases agree with TRBD1. CDR1 MNHNS and CDR2 SASEGT come from the germline V gene. The V gene end was trimmed by 2 bases and the J gene end by 1 base; junction bases not matched to a gene: 7. The CDR3 totals 17 residues. CDR3 DNA: TGTGCCAGCAGTGAACAGGGGGCTAGTAGGAGCAATCAGCCCCAGCATTTT. Protein: CASSEQGASRSNQPQHF.

Worth noting for this clone: Since no conserved phenylalanine or tryptophan closes the CDR3, a read error is the likely cause. The limits of the CDR3 on the DNA are not certain, so only TCRdb's listed CDR3 is given. This chain joins TRBV29-1 and TRBJ1-2; the table's D call of TRBD1 was not tested on the DNA. The CDR3 is 11 residues long, ends included. CDR1 is SQVTM and CDR2 is ANQGSEA in the germline V gene. CDR3 amino acids: CSVEIGQGMNC.